The 12 T cell receptor beta chains below all came from one sample that was sequenced in a study of blood T cell repertoires in COVID-19. Produced via immunoSEQ multiplex PCR; TCRdb's table is partial and in-frame only. Altogether 150,000 or so clones are present, under 95% being singletons, with the ten largest covering 0.5% to 0.55%. Sequenced input: peripheral blood. The receptors come from a man aged 50 to 60 with acute or convalescent COVID-19.

The rearrangement joins TRBV7-9 to TRBJ2-7; TRBD1 agrees at 7 bases. This CDR3 is built from 15 residues. V dropped 5 bases and J dropped 0; count of bases not matched to a gene: 7. The germline gives CDR1 SEHNR, CDR2 FQNEAQ (reference sequence). The CDR3 bases are TGTGCCAGCAGCGGGGACAGCGTTATCTCCTACGAGCAGTACTTC. Encoded protein: CASSGDSVISYEQYF. Supplemented by reference TRBV7-9 and TRBJ2-7, the full variable domain reads DTGVSQNPRHKITKRGQNVTFRCDPISEHNRLYWYRQTLGQGPEFLTYFQNEAQLEKSRLLSDRFSAERPKGSFSTLEIQRTEQGDSAMYLCASSGDSVISYEQYFGPGTRLTVT.

V and J are TRBV19 and TRBJ2-3; TRBD2 agrees at 8 bases. The CDR3 consists of 17 residues. CDR1 LNHDA and CDR2 SQIVND come from the germline V gene (reference sequence). Unmatched junction bases numbered 13, after V lost 5 bases and J lost 3 bases. The CDR3 DNA follows: TGTGCCAGTAGTCGTCGAGGGGTAGCGGGAACAACAGATACGCAGTATTTT. Its translation is CASSRRGVAGTTDTQYF.

The chain uses TRBV19 and TRBJ2-1; tentatively, D is TRBD2 (5 bases). V shed 5 bases and J shed 3 bases, with 20 bases lying between them. This CDR3 is built from 17 residues. Germline CDR1 reads LNHDA; CDR2 reads SQIVND (reference sequence). In nucleotides, the CDR3 is TGTGCCAGTAGTGCCAGCCCGGACTCATGGGGCTACAATGAGCAGTTCTTC. Protein sequence: CASSASPDSWGYNEQFF.

The chain combines TRBV7-9 with TRBJ1-1, with D possibly being TRBD1 (6 bases). V was cut by 6 bases and J by 1 base, with 18 bases left in between. The CDR3 runs to 16 residues. The germline V gene has CDR1 SEHNR and CDR2 FQNEAQ (reference sequence). The CDR3 DNA reads TGTGCCAGCAGGGAACTTCTGGGACAACAGAACACTGAAGCTTTCTTT. Its translation is CASRELLGQQNTEAFF.

CDR3 in DNA: TGCAGCGCCGAGCGGGAGGCAGACCAAGAGACCCAGTACTTC. It yields the protein CSAEREADQETQYF. The chain links TRBV29-1 to TRBJ2-5, with 9 bases that match TRBD2. CDR1 and CDR2 (germline): SQVTM, ANQGSEA. There are 14 residues in the CDR3. The junction had 6 bases not matched to a gene; V was cut back by 7 bases and J by 0 bases.

This sequence joins TRBV5-1 and TRBJ2-6, with D unresolved. The CDR3 loop spans 15 amino acids. V dropped 0 bases and J dropped 2 bases, with 6 bases sitting between them. Germline V gene data show CDR1 as SGHRS and CDR2 as YFSETQ. Here the CDR3 reads CASSLVGAGANVLTF. CDR3 DNA: TGCGCCAGCAGCTTGGTGGGCGCTGGGGCCAACGTCCTGACTTTC.

CDR3 region: CASSLDLGSSYNEQFF. DNA for the CDR3: TGTGCCAGCAGCTTAGATCTAGGTAGCTCCTACAATGAGCAGTTCTTC. This chain uses TRBV7-8 with TRBJ2-1; D unclear. CDR1 is SGHVS, CDR2 FQNEAQ, per germline. The CDR3 spans 16 residues. V dropped 1 base and J dropped 0 bases, with 10 bases sitting between them.

V is TRBV2 and J is TRBJ1-2, with D possibly matching TRBD1 (6 bases). V was trimmed by 4 bases and J by 6 bases, leaving 15 bases between them. There are 14 residues in the CDR3. Germline CDR1 SNHLY, CDR2 FYNNEI. The CDR3, as DNA: TGTGCCAGCAGTGCCTCATCCAGGGGAGATGGCTACACCTTC. This encodes CASSASSRGDGYTF.

This clone was seen once. This CDR3 is CASSLREEGLNTEAFF. For the CDR3, the DNA is TGTGCCAGCAGCTTGCGGGAAGAAGGCCTGAACACTGAAGCTTTCTTT. The gene calls are TRBV7-6 and TRBJ1-1, with D unresolved. V gave up 3 bases and J gave up 0 bases, with 14 bases separating them. The CDR3 length is 16 residues. Looked up from germline, CDR1 is SGHVS and CDR2 is FNYEAQ.

The chain links TRBV11-2 to TRBJ2-2; weak D call: TRBD2 (6 bases). V was trimmed by 5 bases and J by 6 bases, leaving 13 bases between them. The germline gives CDR1 SGHAT, CDR2 FQNNGV. The CDR3 sequence is 14 residues long. The CDR3 loop is CASSTHSGAGELFF. DNA for the CDR3: TGTGCCAGCAGCACCCATTCGGGGGCCGGGGAGCTGTTTTTT.

The rearrangement uses TRBV27 and TRBJ1-5, with 7 bases identical to TRBD1. Trimming at V came to 3 bases and at J to 6 bases, leaving 11 bases not matched to a gene. Germline V gene sequence: CDR1 MNHEY, CDR2 SMNVEV (reference sequence). The CDR3 runs 16 residues. CDR3 region: CASSFRTGSFVQPQHF. DNA for the CDR3: TGTGCCAGCAGTTTCCGGACAGGCTCGTTCGTTCAGCCCCAGCATTTT.

V usage is TRBV6-5 and J usage is TRBJ1-1, with 8 bases fitting TRBD1. This CDR3 region has 14 residues. Germline values: CDR1 MNHEY, CDR2 SVGAGI. Germline trimming cut 6 bases from V and 5 bases from J; bases unmatched to any gene: 8. The CDR3 bases are TGTGCCAGCAGCGGACAGGGAATGTGGACTGAAGCTTTCTTT. This codes for CASSGQGMWTEAFF.